The sequence of this T cell receptor (beta chain) was determined in a study of tumor-infiltrating lymphocytes in primary liver carcinoma. The overall study: Tumor lesions were T1-T3 N0M0 and spanned about 4.2 to 11 cm. In every tissue type, samples returned a similar yield of roughly 3.65 to 7.5 million productive TCRbeta reads. Whole-study findings and limits: Blood's top-250-clone fraction was significantly lower than that of tumors (p = 0.039).

A word on this clonotype: Antigen unknown. This likely comes from a read error, as the CDR3 has no conserved phenylalanine or tryptophan at its end.

Per germline, CDR1 MGHRA and CDR2 YSYEKL. The CDR3 totals 16 residues. Co-extraction of both nucleic acids (RNA and DNA) used about 19-33 mg of unsorted bulk tissue. From 400 to 500 ng total RNA, TCR beta cDNA was generated with a primer in the constant region. For TCR beta, libraries were produced by three nested multiplex PCR rounds using slightly modified ARM-PCR. For about 11 cycles apiece, the opening two PCR rounds ran with TRBV1-TRBV30 forward primers and a C-beta reverse primer. TCRdb analysed the multiplex PCR reads with MiXCR anew, one entry per CDR3 protein. Of 100,000 or so distinct CDR3 sequences detected, approximately 82% appear once; the ten largest clones hold more than 15%.

The J gene is TRBJ2-2, the V gene TRBV4-1; D is undetermined. The sequencing sample was made of liver tumor tissue from sampling region 3. The subset denotes: tumor region T3, left-lateral pole. The clonotype comes from a man aged 40-49 years with primary liver carcinoma and hepatitis B virus infection. The CDR3 sequence is CACSQGAIRNTGELFL. DNA of the CDR3: TGCGCCTGCAGCCAAGGAGCGATAAGGAACACCGGGGAGCTGTTTCTT.